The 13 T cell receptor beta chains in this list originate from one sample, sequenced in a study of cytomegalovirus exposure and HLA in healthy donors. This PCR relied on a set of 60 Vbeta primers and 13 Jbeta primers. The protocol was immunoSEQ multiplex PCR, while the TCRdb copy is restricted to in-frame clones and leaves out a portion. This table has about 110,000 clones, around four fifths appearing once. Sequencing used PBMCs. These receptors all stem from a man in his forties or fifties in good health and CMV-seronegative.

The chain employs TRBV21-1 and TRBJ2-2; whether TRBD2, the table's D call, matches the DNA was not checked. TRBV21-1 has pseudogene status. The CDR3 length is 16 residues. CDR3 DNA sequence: TGTGCCAGCAGCGGAAAGCGGGGGCGGAGGACCGGGGAGCTGTTTTTT. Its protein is CASSGKRGRRTGELFF.

CDR3 coding DNA: TGTGCCAGCAGCCTGACAGGTCCGGAGACCCAGTACTTC. Its translation: CASSLTGPETQYF. The chain carries TRBV7-8 and TRBJ2-5; a weak D match, TRBD1 (6 bases). There are 13 residues in the CDR3. CDR1 is SGHVS and CDR2 is FQNEAQ in the germline V gene. Deletions cut 5 bases from V and 5 bases from J, with 12 bases between. The variable domain in full, completed from reference TRBV7-8 and TRBJ2-5, reads GAGVSQSPRYKVAKRGQDVALRCDPISGHVSLFWYQQALGQGPEFLTYFQNEAQLDKSGLPSDRFFAERPEGSVSTLKIQRTQQEDSAVYLCASSLTGPETQYFGPGTRLLVL.

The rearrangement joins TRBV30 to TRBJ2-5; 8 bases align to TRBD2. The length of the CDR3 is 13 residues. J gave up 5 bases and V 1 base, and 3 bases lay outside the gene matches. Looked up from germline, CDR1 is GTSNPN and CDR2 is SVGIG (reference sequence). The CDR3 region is CAWSAGLVETQYF. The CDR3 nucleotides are TGTGCCTGGAGTGCGGGACTAGTTGAGACCCAGTACTTC.

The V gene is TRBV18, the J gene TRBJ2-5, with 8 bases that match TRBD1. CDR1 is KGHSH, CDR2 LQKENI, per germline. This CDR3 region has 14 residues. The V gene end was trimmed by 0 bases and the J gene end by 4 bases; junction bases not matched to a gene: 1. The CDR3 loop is CASSPPGTGETQYF. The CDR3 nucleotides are TGTGCCAGCTCACCACCGGGGACAGGAGAGACCCAGTACTTC.

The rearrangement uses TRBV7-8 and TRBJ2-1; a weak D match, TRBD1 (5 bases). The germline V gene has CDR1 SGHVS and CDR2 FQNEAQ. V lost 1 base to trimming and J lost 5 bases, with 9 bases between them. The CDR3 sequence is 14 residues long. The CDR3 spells CASSLGQGHNEQFF. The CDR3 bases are TGTGCCAGCAGCTTAGGGCAGGGCCACAATGAGCAGTTCTTC.

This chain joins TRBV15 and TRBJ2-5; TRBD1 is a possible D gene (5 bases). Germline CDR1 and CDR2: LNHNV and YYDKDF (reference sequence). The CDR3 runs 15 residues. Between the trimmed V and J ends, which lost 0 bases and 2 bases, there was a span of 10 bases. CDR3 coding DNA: TGTGCCACCAGCAGAGAAGGGGCAGGACAAGAGACCCAGTACTTC. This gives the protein CATSREGAGQETQYF.

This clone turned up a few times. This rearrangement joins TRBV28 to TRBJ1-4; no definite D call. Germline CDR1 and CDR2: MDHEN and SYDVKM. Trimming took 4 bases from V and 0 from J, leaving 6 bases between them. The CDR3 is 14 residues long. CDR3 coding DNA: TGTGCCAGCAGTTCTGCAGCAACTAATGAAAAACTGTTTTTT. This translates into CASSSAATNEKLFF.

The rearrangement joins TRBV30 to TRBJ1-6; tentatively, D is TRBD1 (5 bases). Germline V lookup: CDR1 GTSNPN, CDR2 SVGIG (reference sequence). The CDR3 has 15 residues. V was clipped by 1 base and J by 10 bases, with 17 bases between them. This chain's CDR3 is CAWSEGLSLGSPLHF. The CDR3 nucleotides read TGTGCCTGGAGTGAGGGACTTTCCTTGGGGTCACCCCTCCACTTT.

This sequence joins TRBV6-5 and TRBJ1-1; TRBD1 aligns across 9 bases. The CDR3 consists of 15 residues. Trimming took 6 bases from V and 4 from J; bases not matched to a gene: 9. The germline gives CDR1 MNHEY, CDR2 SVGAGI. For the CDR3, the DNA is TGTGCCAGCAGCTCACAGGGGGCGCGGGGCACTGAAGCTTTCTTT. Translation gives CASSSQGARGTEAFF.

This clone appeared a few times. The CDR3 spells CASRGAGDTGELFF. The CDR3 coding sequence is TGTGCCAGCAGGGGCGCGGGTGACACCGGGGAGCTGTTTTTT. The rearrangement joins TRBV2 to TRBJ2-2, with D tentatively TRBD2 (5 bases). The CDR3 extends over 14 amino acids. V lost 6 bases to trimming and J lost 3 bases, with 11 bases between them. From germline, CDR1 is SNHLY and CDR2 FYNNEI.

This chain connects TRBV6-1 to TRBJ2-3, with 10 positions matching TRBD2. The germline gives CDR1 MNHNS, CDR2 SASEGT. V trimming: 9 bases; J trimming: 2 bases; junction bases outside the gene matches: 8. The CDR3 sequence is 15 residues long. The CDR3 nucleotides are TGTGCCAGTGCTAGCGGGGGCCCCCACACAGATACGCAGTATTTT. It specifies CASASGGPHTDTQYF.

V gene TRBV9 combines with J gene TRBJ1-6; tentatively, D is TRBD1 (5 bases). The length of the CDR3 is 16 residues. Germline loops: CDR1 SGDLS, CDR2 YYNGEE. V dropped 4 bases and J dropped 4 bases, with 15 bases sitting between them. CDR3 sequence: CASSPGGGAYNSPLHF. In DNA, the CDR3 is TGTGCCAGCAGCCCCGGGGGGGGTGCATATAATTCACCCCTCCACTTT. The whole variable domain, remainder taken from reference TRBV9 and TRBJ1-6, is DSGVTQTPKHLITATGQRVTLRCSPRSGDLSVYWYQQSLDQGLQFLIQYYNGEERAKGNILERFSAQQFPDLHSELNLSSLELGDSALYFCASSPGGGAYNSPLHFGNGTRLTVT.

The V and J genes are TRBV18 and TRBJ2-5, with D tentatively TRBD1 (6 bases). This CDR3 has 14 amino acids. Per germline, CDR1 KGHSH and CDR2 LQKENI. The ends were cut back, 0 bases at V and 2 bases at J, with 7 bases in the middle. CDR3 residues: CASSPPDRQETQYF. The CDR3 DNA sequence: TGTGCCAGCTCACCACCCGACAGGCAAGAGACCCAGTACTTC. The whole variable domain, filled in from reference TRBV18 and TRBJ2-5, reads NAGVMQNPRHLVRRRGQEARLRCSPMKGHSHVYWYRQLPEEGLKFMVYLQKENIIDESGMPKERFSAEFPKEGPSILRIQQVVRGDSAAYFCASSPPDRQETQYFGPGTRLLVL.